The 17 T cell receptor beta chains below come from one sample, sequenced in a study of cytomegalovirus exposure and HLA in healthy donors. The PCR made use of 60 Vbeta and 13 Jbeta primers. TCRdb's copy holds only in-frame clones and misses some; the assay was immunoSEQ multiplex PCR. The data contain about 140,000 clones, 78% of them singletons. The sequenced sample consisted of PBMCs. The receptors stem from a male donor in good health and CMV-seronegative.

The chain combines TRBV10-1 with TRBJ1-2, with D unresolved. V gave up 8 bases and J gave up 1 base, with 11 bases separating them. The CDR3 runs to 13 residues. Germline CDR1 reads WNHNN; CDR2 reads SYGVQD (reference sequence). CDR3 in DNA: TGCGCCAGCCCACACGGGTGTAACTATGGCTACACCTTC. Residues: CASPHGCNYGYTF.

In this sample, this clone turned up a few times. The CDR3 spells CASSPRTGGQETQYF. As DNA, the CDR3 is TGCGCCAGCAGCCCTCGGACAGGGGGCCAAGAGACCCAGTACTTC. V gene TRBV4-3 combines with J gene TRBJ2-5; 10 bases fit TRBD1. Germline CDR1 LGHNA, CDR2 YSLEER. This CDR3 spans 15 amino acids. With 4 bases clipped from V and 1 base from J, the junction kept 3 bases outside the gene matches.

The chain links TRBV11-2 to TRBJ2-3; 14 bases map to TRBD2. V gave up 6 bases and J gave up 7 bases; unmatched junction bases: 6. The germline gives CDR1 SGHAT, CDR2 FQNNGV. The CDR3 has 15 residues. The CDR3, as DNA: TGTGCCAGCAGGGGACTAGCGGGAGTAGGGAATACGCAGTATTTT. It codes for CASRGLAGVGNTQYF.

V and J are TRBV4-2 and TRBJ1-2; 9 nucleotides match TRBD1. V lost 0 bases and J lost 2; bases outside the gene matches: 13. Per the germline V gene, CDR1 is LGHNA and CDR2 is YNFKEQ. The CDR3 has 19 amino acids. CDR3 residues: CASSQDGPRSTGGNYGYTF. CDR3 nucleotides: TGTGCCAGCAGCCAAGATGGCCCCCGGTCGACAGGGGGGAACTATGGCTACACCTTC.

This rearrangement joins TRBV5-5 to TRBJ1-1; 11 bases map to TRBD1. The CDR3 extends over 16 amino acids. The V gene's germline CDR1 is SGHKS and CDR2 YYEKEE (reference sequence). The V segment lost 5 bases and the J segment 0 bases; nucleotides outside the gene matches: 6. CDR3 coding DNA: TGTGCCAGCAGGGACCGGGACAGGGGGTTGAACACTGAAGCTTTCTTT. This encodes CASRDRDRGLNTEAFF.

This clone appeared a few times. V and J are TRBV29-1 and TRBJ2-3; TRBD2 agrees at 7 bases. Germline trimming cut 7 bases from V and 1 base from J; bases unmatched to any gene: 11. This CDR3 is built from 15 residues. Germline V lookup: CDR1 SQVTM, CDR2 ANQGSEA. The CDR3 protein is CSAGREAGGTDTQYF. DNA of the CDR3: TGCAGCGCGGGAAGGGAGGCGGGAGGCACAGATACGCAGTATTTT.

This chain uses TRBV5-4 with TRBJ1-1; perhaps TRBD1 as D (6 bases). Germline CDR1 is SGHNT and CDR2 is YYREEE (reference sequence). Trimming pared 2 bases from V and 7 bases from J, leaving 12 bases between. The CDR3 extends over 13 amino acids. The DNA for the CDR3 is TGTGCCAGCAGCTTTGGTCCAGGGGTTGAAGCTTTCTTT. It is translated as CASSFGPGVEAFF.

This chain joins TRBV7-2 and TRBJ1-2; no clear D gene. With 1 base removed from V and 1 base from J, the gap between germline ends came to 4 bases. CDR1 and CDR2 from the germline V gene are SGHTA and FQGNSA. CDR3 length equals 13 residues. This CDR3 reads CASSLDGNYGYTF. The DNA for the CDR3 is TGTGCCAGCAGCTTAGACGGTAACTATGGCTACACCTTC.

The chain recombines TRBV12-5 with TRBJ2-1; 8 bases agree with TRBD2. Germline CDR1 is LGHNT and CDR2 is FRNRAP. With 5 bases clipped from V and 9 bases from J, the junction kept 6 bases outside the gene matches. The CDR3 covers 13 residues. The CDR3 region is CASGRLSGGEQFF. Here the CDR3 DNA reads TGTGCTAGTGGTCGATTGAGCGGGGGTGAGCAGTTCTTC.

The rearrangement uses TRBV6-4 and TRBJ2-6; a weak D match, TRBD2 (6 bases). The germline V gene encodes CDR1 MRHNA and CDR2 SNTAGT. Trimming stripped 5 bases from V and 0 bases from J, with 17 bases between. The CDR3 contains 18 residues. CDR3 DNA sequence: TGTGCCAGCAGTCTCTGGGGCGGGACCCTCTCTGGGGCCAACGTCCTGACTTTC. The encoded protein is CASSLWGGTLSGANVLTF.

The chain uses TRBV6-4 and TRBJ1-5; D is unclear. Germline V lookup: CDR1 MRHNA, CDR2 SNTAGT. Trimming cost V 2 bases and J 0 bases, with 17 bases left between them. CDR3 length: 18 amino acids. The CDR3 loop is CASSDPFLKQYSNQPQHF. The CDR3 coding sequence is TGTGCCAGCAGTGACCCCTTTCTTAAACAGTATAGCAATCAGCCCCAGCATTTT.

The chain has TRBV14 and TRBJ1-1, with a possible D match to TRBD1 (6 bases). The V end lost 6 bases, the J end lost 0 bases, and 11 bases lay between the germline ends. CDR1 is SGHDN, CDR2 FVKESK, per germline. CDR3 length equals 14 residues. CDR3 amino acids: CASRTTGMNTEAFF. DNA of the CDR3: TGTGCCAGCAGAACCACAGGGATGAACACTGAAGCTTTCTTT.

Note on this clone: At the DNA level, this CDR3 is encoded by other sequences in the same sample as well. The CDR3 region is CASSPGQGYQPQHF. For the CDR3, the DNA is TGTGCCAGCTCACCGGGGCAGGGCTATCAGCCCCAGCATTTT. This chain joins TRBV18 and TRBJ1-5, with D possibly being TRBD1 (5 bases). CDR1 KGHSH and CDR2 LQKENI come from the germline V gene. V shed 3 bases and J shed 5 bases, with 11 bases lying between them. The CDR3 contains 14 residues.

CDR3 residues: CASSARGAGELFF. In DNA, the CDR3 is TGTGCCAGCAGTGCCAGGGGGGCCGGGGAGCTGTTTTTT. The gene calls are TRBV2 and TRBJ2-2; D perhaps matches TRBD1 (7 bases). CDR3 length: 13 residues. Trimming pared 4 bases from V and 6 bases from J, leaving 9 bases between. In germline, CDR1 is SNHLY, CDR2 FYNNEI.

The DNA of the CDR3 is TGTGCCAGCAGCTTTCGACAGGGCTACACTGAAGCTTTCTTT. As protein: CASSFRQGYTEAFF. The chain is built from TRBV5-4 and TRBJ1-1, with 7 bases that match TRBD1. The V gene end was trimmed by 2 bases and the J gene end by 3 bases; junction bases not matched to a gene: 4. Per germline, CDR1 SGHNT and CDR2 YYREEE (reference sequence). The CDR3 runs to 14 residues.

This sequence joins TRBV19 and TRBJ1-2; 7 bases map to TRBD1. The CDR3 covers 12 residues. The V gene's germline CDR1 is LNHDA and CDR2 SQIVND (reference sequence). V shed 5 bases, J shed 8 bases, and the junction held 5 bases outside the gene matches. The CDR3 DNA reads TGTGCCAGTAGTGGGACAGATGCAGGCTACACCTTC. Translation gives CASSGTDAGYTF.

DNA of the CDR3: TGCAGCGTTGATAAGACAGCCAGTCGTGATACGCAGTATTTT. Its translation: CSVDKTASRDTQYF. J is TRBJ2-3 and V is TRBV29-1; a possible D gene is TRBD1 (5 bases). Germline assignment: CDR1 SQVTM and CDR2 ANQGSEA. Trimming took off 3 bases at V and 6 bases at J, with 16 bases between the two ends. The CDR3 totals 14 residues.